What follows are 10 T cell receptor beta chains derived from one specimen sequenced in a study of identical twins. TCRdb independently ran MiXCR on the 5' RACE reads; one entry per CDR3 protein. The table lists 500,000 to 550,000 distinct CDR3 sequences, under 25% of them singletons. This sample also belongs to another study, concerning T cells expressing NK-cell markers.

Sequencing was performed on CD4+ T cells sorted from blood. Receptors originate from a young woman in good health.

The chain joins TRBV9 to TRBJ2-1, with 11 bases that match TRBD2. V was pared by 4 bases and J by 9 bases, with 15 bases of the junction left unmatched. The CDR3 totals 17 residues. In germline, CDR1 is SGDLS, CDR2 YYNGEE. This chain's CDR3 is CASSPTSGSGRASEQFF. The CDR3 DNA follows: TGTGCCAGCAGCCCAACAAGTGGTAGCGGGAGGGCCAGTGAGCAGTTCTTC.

This clonotype was seen at least ten times. V usage is TRBV5-1 and J usage is TRBJ1-1; D is unresolved. The CDR3 covers 13 residues. Trimming stripped 4 bases from V and 6 bases from J, with 13 bases between. CDR1 is SGHRS, CDR2 YFSETQ, per germline. In DNA, the CDR3 is TGCGCCAGCAGCCCCCACGAGGTCGCTGAAGCTTTCTTT. It translates to CASSPHEVAEAFF.

This clonotype has just a few counts. V and J are TRBV20-1 and TRBJ2-3; TRBD2 matches 10 bases. Germline assignment: CDR1 DFQATT and CDR2 SNEGSKA (reference sequence). V shed 6 bases and J 5 bases; nucleotides not matched to a gene: 11. The CDR3 loop spans 15 amino acids. The CDR3 loop is CSAPKTSGPGDTQYF. The CDR3 region has the DNA TGCAGTGCGCCGAAGACTAGCGGGCCGGGAGATACGCAGTATTTT.

V usage is TRBV29-1 and J usage is TRBJ2-5, with D possibly being TRBD1 (6 bases). Germline V gene lookup returns CDR1 SQVTM and CDR2 ANQGSEA. The length of the CDR3 is 13 residues. V dropped 6 bases and J dropped 7 bases, with 18 bases sitting between them. The CDR3 reads CSVGDIPVGTQYF. The CDR3 coding sequence is TGCAGCGTCGGGGACATCCCGGTGGGGACCCAGTACTTC.

The V call is TRBV12-3 or TRBV12-4, the J call TRBJ2-7, with D uncertain. V lost 6 bases to trimming and J lost 5 bases, with 11 bases between them. The CDR3 length is 12 residues. This CDR3 is CASRSSVDEQYF. The CDR3 DNA sequence: TGTGCCAGCAGGAGTTCAGTCGACGAGCAGTACTTC.

V gene TRBV6-5 combines with J gene TRBJ2-7, with 10 bases identical to TRBD1. There are 14 residues in the CDR3. Germline assignment: CDR1 MNHEY and CDR2 SVGAGI. Losses at the gene ends were 0 bases for V and 6 bases for J; bases not matched to a gene: 2. In DNA form, the CDR3 reads TGTGCCAGCAGTTACTCGGGGACAGGGGCCGAGCAGTACTTC. This sequence encodes CASSYSGTGAEQYF.

This clonotype was counted between two and nine times. V gene TRBV5-6 combines with J gene TRBJ2-6; D could derive from TRBD1 or TRBD2 (5 bases each). Germline loops: CDR1 SGHDT, CDR2 YYEEEE. The CDR3 runs 19 residues. The ends were cut back, 4 bases at V and 3 bases at J, with 23 bases in the middle. The CDR3 loop reads CASSLGQFLSDYGANVLTF. CDR3 coding DNA: TGTGCCAGCAGCCTGGGGCAGTTTCTTTCCGACTATGGGGCCAACGTCCTGACTTTC. Together with reference TRBV5-6 and TRBJ2-6, the CDR3 gives the full variable domain: DAGVTQSPTHLIKTRGQQVTLRCSPKSGHDTVSWYQQALGQGPQFIFQYYEEEERQRGNFPDRFSGHQFPNYSSELNVNALLLGDSALYLCASSLGQFLSDYGANVLTFGAGSRLTVL.

This clonotype turned up a few times. This chain connects TRBV12-3 or TRBV12-4 to TRBJ2-5, with TRBD2 identical over 10 bases. V was clipped by 5 bases and J by 3 bases; unmatched bases: 6. The CDR3 is made up of 15 amino acids. CDR3 residues: CASSDPGLAKETQYF. The CDR3, as DNA: TGTGCCAGCAGTGATCCGGGACTAGCGAAAGAGACCCAGTACTTC.

The CDR3: CSARDSGGLVRGAQHF. CDR3 bases: TGCAGTGCTAGAGATAGCGGGGGACTCGTCAGGGGGGCCCAGCATTTT. The V call is TRBV20-1, the J call TRBJ1-5; 7 bases map to TRBD1. The CDR3 loop spans 16 amino acids. The J segment lost 11 bases and the V segment lost 0 bases, leaving 16 bases of the junction unmatched. Germline V gene sequence: CDR1 DFQATT, CDR2 SNEGSKA (reference sequence).

The V call is TRBV2, the J call TRBJ2-2, with 8 bases aligning to TRBD1. J lost 6 bases, V lost 6 bases, and 6 bases had no gene match. The CDR3 covers 14 residues. CDR1 and CDR2 from the germline V gene are SNHLY and FYNNEI. The CDR3 DNA is TGTGCCAGCAGGGGACAGGTCCTCGCCGGGGAGCTGTTTTTT. The encoded protein is CASRGQVLAGELFF. Using reference TRBV2 and TRBJ2-2 for the parts outside the CDR3, the full variable domain is EPEVTQTPSHQVTQMGQEVILRCVPISNHLYFYWYRQILGQKVEFLVSFYNNEISEKSEIFDDQFSVERPDGSNFTLKIRSTKLEDSAMYFCASRGQVLAGELFFGEGSRLTVL.